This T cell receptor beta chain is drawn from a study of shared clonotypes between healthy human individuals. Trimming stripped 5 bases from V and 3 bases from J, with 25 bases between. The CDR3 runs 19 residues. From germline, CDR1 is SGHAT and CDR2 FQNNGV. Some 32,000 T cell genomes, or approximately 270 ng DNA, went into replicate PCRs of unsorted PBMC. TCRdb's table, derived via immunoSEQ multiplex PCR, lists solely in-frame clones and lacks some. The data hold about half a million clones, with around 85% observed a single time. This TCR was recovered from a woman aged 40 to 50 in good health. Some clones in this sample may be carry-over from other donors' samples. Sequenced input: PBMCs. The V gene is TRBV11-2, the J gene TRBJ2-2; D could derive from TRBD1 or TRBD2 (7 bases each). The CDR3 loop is CASSRMTLTAGGDTGELFF. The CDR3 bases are TGTGCCAGCAGCCGGATGACCCTGACGGCAGGGGGGGACACCGGGGAGCTGTTTTTT.